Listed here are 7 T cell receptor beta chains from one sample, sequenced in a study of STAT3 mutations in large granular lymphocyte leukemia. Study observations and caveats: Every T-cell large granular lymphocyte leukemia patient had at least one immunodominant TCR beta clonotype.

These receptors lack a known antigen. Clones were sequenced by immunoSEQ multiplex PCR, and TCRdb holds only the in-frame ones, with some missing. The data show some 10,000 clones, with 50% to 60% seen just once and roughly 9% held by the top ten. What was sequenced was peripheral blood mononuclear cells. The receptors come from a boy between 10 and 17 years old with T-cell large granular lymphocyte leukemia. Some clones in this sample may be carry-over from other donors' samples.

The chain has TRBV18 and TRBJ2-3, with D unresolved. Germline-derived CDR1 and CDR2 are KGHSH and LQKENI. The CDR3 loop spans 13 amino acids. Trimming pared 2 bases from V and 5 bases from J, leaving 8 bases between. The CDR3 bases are TGTGCCAGCTCACCAACGAACGGAGATACGCAGTATTTT. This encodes CASSPTNGDTQYF.

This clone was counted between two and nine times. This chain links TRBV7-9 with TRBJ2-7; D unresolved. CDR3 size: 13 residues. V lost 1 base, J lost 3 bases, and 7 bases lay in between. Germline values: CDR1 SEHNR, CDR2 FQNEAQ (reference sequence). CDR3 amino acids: CASSLEYFYEQYF. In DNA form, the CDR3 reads TGTGCCAGCAGCTTAGAATATTTCTACGAGCAGTACTTC.

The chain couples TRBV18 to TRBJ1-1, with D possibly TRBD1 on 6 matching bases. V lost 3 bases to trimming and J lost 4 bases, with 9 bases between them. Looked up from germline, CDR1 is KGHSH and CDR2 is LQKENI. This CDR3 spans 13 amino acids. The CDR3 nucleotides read TGTGCCAGCTCACCGGGGGGGCTCACTGAAGCTTTCTTT. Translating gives CASSPGGLTEAFF.

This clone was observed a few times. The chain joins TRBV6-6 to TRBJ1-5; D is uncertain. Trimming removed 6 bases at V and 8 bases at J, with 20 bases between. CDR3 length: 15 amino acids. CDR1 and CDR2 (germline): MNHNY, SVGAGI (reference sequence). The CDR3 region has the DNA TGTGCCAGCAGCCGAAGCGGATATCAAGTAGAGCCCCAGCATTTT. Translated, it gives CASSRSGYQVEPQHF.

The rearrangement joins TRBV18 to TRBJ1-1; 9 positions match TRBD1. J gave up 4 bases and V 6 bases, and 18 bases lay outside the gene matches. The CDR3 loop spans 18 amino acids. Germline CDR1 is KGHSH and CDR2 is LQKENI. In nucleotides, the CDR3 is TGTGCCAGCTCCCTAACGCCCGGGACAGGGTCCCGGGGCACTGAAGCTTTCTTT. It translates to CASSLTPGTGSRGTEAFF.

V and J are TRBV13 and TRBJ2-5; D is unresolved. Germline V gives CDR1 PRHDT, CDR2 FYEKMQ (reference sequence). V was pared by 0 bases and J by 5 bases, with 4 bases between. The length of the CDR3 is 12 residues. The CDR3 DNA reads TGTGCCAGCAGCTTAGGCTACGAGACCCAGTACTTC. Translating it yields CASSLGYETQYF.

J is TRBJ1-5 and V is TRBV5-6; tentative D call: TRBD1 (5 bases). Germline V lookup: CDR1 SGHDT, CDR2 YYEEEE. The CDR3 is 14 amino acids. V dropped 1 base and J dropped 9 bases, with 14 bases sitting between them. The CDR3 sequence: CASSLRGGVAPQHF. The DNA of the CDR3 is TGTGCCAGCAGCTTGAGGGGCGGGGTCGCGCCCCAGCATTTT.